The T cell receptor beta chain under discussion was sequenced for a study of early T cells in non-severe SARS-CoV-2 infection. The overall study: Sequencing input comprised bulk RNA from unsorted whole blood; chain pairing was not available. Study-level findings and limits: Matching results from VDJdb favored anti-spike CD8 responses, leaving private and CD4 specificities undetected.

In the library, individual cDNA molecules carried attached unique molecular identifiers. Using its own MiXCR run on the 5' RACE reads, TCRdb lists one record per CDR3 protein. Here the sample spans under 40,000 distinct CDR3 sequences, more than 5.5% being singletons. The V end was cut by 1 base, the J end by 7 bases, with 7 bases between. The CDR3 is 12 residues long. This clonotype was found many times. Its antigen is undetermined. What was sequenced was whole blood. The rearrangement uses TRBV12-3 or TRBV12-4 and TRBJ1-1; D ambiguous. The receptor was derived from an adult who was a healthcare worker with PCR-confirmed SARS-CoV-2 infection or an uninfected control (not recorded which). This CDR3 is CASSLVQLEAFF. The CDR3 coding sequence is TGTGCCAGCAGTTTAGTACAGCTTGAAGCTTTCTTT.